The 4 T cell receptor beta chains below were found in one sample sequenced in a study of CD8 T cells in Susac syndrome. RNA in amounts of about 0.5 to 1 ug was reverse transcribed with random hexamers. MiXCR, applied by TCRdb to the immunoSEQ multiplex PCR reads, yields one record per CDR3 protein. The data show roughly 190,000 distinct CDR3 sequences, under 97% seen once. The sequenced sample was CD4+ T cells from PBMCs. The receptors derive from a human donor with Susac syndrome.

This chain links TRBV29-1 with TRBJ2-3, with 14 positions matching TRBD2. Looked up from germline, CDR1 is SQVTM and CDR2 is ANQGSEA. V dropped 7 bases and J dropped 3; count of bases not matched to a gene: 6. This CDR3 comprises 15 residues. The CDR3 region is CSAARTSGGTDTQYF. The CDR3 region has the DNA TGCAGCGCCGCCAGGACTAGCGGGGGGACAGATACGCAGTATTTT.

This chain links TRBV30 with TRBJ1-1, with 7 bases aligning to TRBD1. Germline loops: CDR1 GTSNPN, CDR2 SVGIG (reference sequence). CDR3 length equals 14 residues. V trimming: 5 bases; J trimming: 0 bases; junction bases outside the gene matches: 6. The CDR3 DNA reads TGTGCCTGGGACCAGGGGGGCATGAACACTGAAGCTTTCTTT. This translates into CAWDQGGMNTEAFF.

This chain connects TRBV21-1 to TRBJ1-2; TRBD1, the table's D call, was not compared with the DNA. TRBV21-1 represents a pseudogene. The CDR3 covers 14 residues. DNA of the CDR3: TGTGCCAGCAGCCCGGCGGAGGGGGTCTATGGCTACACCTTC. Amino acids: CASSPAEGVYGYTF.

The rearrangement uses TRBV2 and TRBJ1-5, with TRBD1 matching 7 bases. V gave up 8 bases and J gave up 4 bases; unmatched junction bases: 11. The CDR3 sequence is 15 residues long. Per germline, CDR1 SNHLY and CDR2 FYNNEI. For the CDR3, the DNA is TGTGCCAGCTACTTCGACAGGGCGATTAATCAGCCCCAGCATTTT. Amino acids: CASYFDRAINQPQHF.